This T cell receptor (beta chain) originates from a study of CXCR3-negative and CXCR3-positive naive CD8 T cells. Naive CD8+ T lymphocytes were specified as CD45RO-CCR7+CD27+CD95-. Concerning this clonotype: Its antigen is not identified.

The CDR3 is made up of 14 amino acids. From germline, CDR1 is LNHDA and CDR2 SQIVND (reference sequence). Broader study findings: The TRB CDR3s that CXCR3-positive naive cells carried were more hydrophobic than those of CXCR3-negative naive cells. Both naive subsets showed comparably high diversity, and memory CD8+ cells showed much lower diversity.

Each TRB cDNA library was prepared by 5' RACE (with UMI labels). Following a re-call of the 5' RACE reads, TCRdb has one entry per CDR3 protein and lacks DNA. The sample yields under 50,000 distinct CDR3 sequences, of which the top ten take up approximately 2.3%. Sequencing was performed on naive CXCR3- CD8+ T cells from blood. The subset was: CD45RO-CCR7+CD27+CD95- naive CD8+ T cells lacking CXCR3 (TNR3-). The genes are TRBV19 and TRBJ2-1; with no DNA, the TCRdb D assignment of TRBD2 cannot be verified. The clonotype comes from a human donor in good health. Some clones in this sample may be carry-over from other donors' samples. CDR3 loop: CASRLAGGLNEQFF.